Presented here are 23 T cell receptor beta chains from one specimen sequenced in a study of blood T cell repertoires in COVID-19. Only in-frame clones appear in the TCRdb table, and some are missing; sequencing was by immunoSEQ multiplex PCR. The sample includes about 260,000 clones, around 87% seen only once; the top ten take less than 3%. Sequencing was done on a sample of peripheral blood. The source is a woman in her fifties or sixties with acute or convalescent COVID-19.

This clone has only one observation. This sequence joins TRBV29-1 and TRBJ2-3; 10 nucleotides line up with TRBD2. The CDR3 runs to 14 residues. Germline V lookup: CDR1 SQVTM, CDR2 ANQGSEA. V lost 3 bases and J lost 4; bases outside the gene matches: 4. CDR3 DNA: TGCAGCGTTGAGGTAGCGGGAGGTGCAGATACGCAGTATTTT. Translated: CSVEVAGGADTQYF.

The V gene is TRBV7-9, the J gene TRBJ1-5; D gene uncertain. The CDR3 sequence is 15 residues long. V lost 5 bases to trimming and J lost 4 bases, with 15 bases between them. Germline CDR1 and CDR2: SEHNR and FQNEAQ (reference sequence). Here the CDR3 reads CASSRGWERNQPQHF. Written as DNA, the CDR3 is TGTGCCAGCAGCCGTGGCTGGGAGAGGAATCAGCCCCAGCATTTT.

The chain joins TRBV5-4 to TRBJ1-1; TRBD1 aligns across 11 bases. V gave up 4 bases and J gave up 1 base; unmatched junction bases: 6. CDR1 SGHNT and CDR2 YYREEE come from the germline V gene (reference sequence). This CDR3 spans 16 amino acids. The CDR3 loop reads CASSLGQGAGNTEAFF. CDR3 in DNA: TGTGCCAGCAGCCTCGGACAGGGGGCGGGGAACACTGAAGCTTTCTTT.

V is TRBV27 and J is TRBJ2-5; unclear D gene. CDR1 and CDR2 from the germline V gene are MNHEY and SMNVEV (reference sequence). The ends were cut back, 2 bases at V and 2 bases at J, with 15 bases in the middle. The CDR3 length is 16 residues. CDR3 DNA sequence: TGTGCCAGCAGTTTACTTGGCGCCCCTAGTCAAGAGACCCAGTACTTC. The encoded protein is CASSLLGAPSQETQYF.

V gene TRBV7-6 combines with J gene TRBJ2-7; no clear D gene. CDR1 and CDR2 (germline): SGHVS, FNYEAQ. Trimming left V 1 base short and J 6 bases short, with 7 bases between. The CDR3 extends over 12 amino acids. CDR3: CASSLVPSEQYF. As DNA, the CDR3 is TGTGCCAGCAGCTTAGTCCCGAGCGAGCAGTACTTC.

This chain uses TRBV7-8 with TRBJ1-1; tentative D call: TRBD1 (5 bases). Germline V CDR1 and CDR2: SGHVS, FQNEAQ. The CDR3 totals 15 residues. The V end lost 5 bases, the J end lost 3 bases, and 16 bases lay between the germline ends. CDR3 DNA: TGTGCCAGCAGCCCAAACAGGATAAAGGACACTGAAGCTTTCTTT. Translation gives CASSPNRIKDTEAFF.

This clone was counted between two and nine times. The chain uses TRBV3-1 (or the pseudogene TRBV3-2) and TRBJ2-7; TRBD1 might be the D (5 bases). The CDR3 covers 16 residues. V lost 3 bases and J lost 2, with 17 bases in between. The germline gives CDR1 LGHDT, CDR2 YNNKEL (reference sequence). This chain's CDR3 is CASSHQTENKPYEQYF. CDR3 DNA sequence: TGTGCCAGCAGCCACCAGACAGAAAATAAACCCTACGAGCAGTACTTC.

The rearrangement joins TRBV5-6 to TRBJ2-5; D is possibly TRBD1 (5 bases). Trimming pared 3 bases from V and 2 bases from J, leaving 20 bases between. CDR3 length equals 17 residues. CDR1 SGHDT and CDR2 YYEEEE come from the germline V gene. The CDR3 is CASSSQGLGRKQETQYF. CDR3 nucleotide sequence: TGTGCCAGCAGCTCCCAGGGTCTCGGCCGCAAACAAGAGACCCAGTACTTC. The full variable domain, completed using reference TRBV5-6 and TRBJ2-5, is DAGVTQSPTHLIKTRGQQVTLRCSPKSGHDTVSWYQQALGQGPQFIFQYYEEEERQRGNFPDRFSGHQFPNYSSELNVNALLLGDSALYLCASSSQGLGRKQETQYFGPGTRLLVL.

This clone came up a few times. The rearrangement joins TRBV24-1 to TRBJ2-2; D might be TRBD1 (7 bases). V lost 3 bases and J 0 bases, leaving 10 bases between the germline ends. Looked up from germline, CDR1 is KGHDR and CDR2 is SFDVKD. The length of the CDR3 is 16 residues. The CDR3 sequence is CATSDAGQSNTGELFF. In DNA form, the CDR3 reads TGTGCCACCAGTGATGCGGGACAGTCGAACACCGGGGAGCTGTTTTTT.

The CDR3 here is CASSLDGQAHQPQHF. CDR3 sequence (DNA): TGTGCCAGCAGCTTAGACGGACAGGCCCATCAGCCCCAGCATTTT. V is TRBV7-2 and J is TRBJ1-5; 7 bases are shared with TRBD1. In germline, CDR1 is SGHTA, CDR2 FQGNSA. V lost 1 base to trimming and J lost 5 bases; unmatched junction nucleotides: 5. CDR3 length: 15 residues.

The rearrangement links TRBV4-3 to TRBJ1-1, with TRBD1 matching over 7 bases. V was clipped by 2 bases and J by 7 bases; unmatched bases: 4. Germline lookup yields CDR1 LGHNA and CDR2 YSLEER. The CDR3 is 13 residues long. In DNA form, the CDR3 reads TGCGCCAGCAGCCAATTCGGGGACAGTGAAGCTTTCTTT. Translating gives CASSQFGDSEAFF.

This clone has more than one count but fewer than ten. The chain employs TRBV28 and TRBJ1-5; 11 bases agree with TRBD1. The CDR3 is 15 residues long. Trimming at V came to 5 bases and at J to 5 bases, leaving 5 bases not matched to a gene. Germline V gene lookup returns CDR1 MDHEN and CDR2 SYDVKM. CDR3 in DNA: TGTGCCAGCAGTCCTCGGACAGGGGGCGATCAGCCCCAGCATTTT. Translated, it gives CASSPRTGGDQPQHF.

The rearrangement uses TRBV5-1 and TRBJ1-1; D gene ambiguous. The CDR3 length is 14 residues. Per the germline V gene, CDR1 is SGHRS and CDR2 is YFSETQ. With 0 bases removed from V and 4 bases from J, the gap between germline ends came to 10 bases. For the CDR3, the DNA is TGCGCCAGCAGCTTGGGACAACCTGTCACTGAAGCTTTCTTT. This codes for CASSLGQPVTEAFF.

The rearrangement joins TRBV9 to TRBJ2-7, with a weak D call TRBD1 (6 bases). This CDR3 is built from 16 residues. Looked up from germline, CDR1 is SGDLS and CDR2 is YYNGEE. The ends were cut back, 5 bases at V and 2 bases at J, with 20 bases in the middle. The DNA of the CDR3 is TGTGCCAGCAGTTTCGCCGCCGGGACATCTCCCTACGAGCAGTACTTC. Its protein product is CASSFAAGTSPYEQYF.

This clone was recorded a few times. As DNA, the CDR3 is TGTGCCAGCTCACCCACAGCGGGAGGGAACGAGCAGTACTTC. The encoded protein is CASSPTAGGNEQYF. The chain combines TRBV18 with TRBJ2-7, with 10 bases identical to TRBD2. Trimming took 3 bases from V and 5 from J; bases not matched to a gene: 4. Per the germline V gene, CDR1 is KGHSH and CDR2 is LQKENI. CDR3 length equals 14 residues. Looking up the rest from reference TRBV18 and TRBJ2-7 gives the full variable domain: NAGVMQNPRHLVRRRGQEARLRCSPMKGHSHVYWYRQLPEEGLKFMVYLQKENIIDESGMPKERFSAEFPKEGPSILRIQQVVRGDSAAYFCASSPTAGGNEQYFGPGTRLTVT.

The chain links TRBV7-2 to TRBJ2-5, with 10 bases aligning to TRBD2. The CDR3 has 16 residues. The trim removed 5 bases at V and 6 bases at J, leaving 12 bases unmatched. Per the germline V gene, CDR1 is SGHTA and CDR2 is FQGNSA. This CDR3 is CASSTLSAGGVQTQYF. CDR3 in DNA: TGTGCCAGCAGCACGCTTTCAGCGGGGGGGGTTCAGACCCAGTACTTC.

The CDR3 DNA reads TGTGCCAGTAGCATTGGCGGCGGAGGCTCCTACGAGCAGTACTTC. It yields the protein CASSIGGGGSYEQYF. This chain uses TRBV19 with TRBJ2-7; D perhaps matches TRBD2 (5 bases). Trimming cost V 6 bases and J 0 bases, with 15 bases left between them. The CDR3 extends over 15 amino acids. Per the germline V gene, CDR1 is LNHDA and CDR2 is SQIVND (reference sequence).

The J gene is TRBJ1-5, the V gene TRBV27; possible D gene TRBD1, 6 bases. Germline V lookup: CDR1 MNHEY, CDR2 SMNVEV (reference sequence). The CDR3 extends over 13 amino acids. Trimming removed 1 base from V and 12 bases from J, with 13 bases in between. As DNA, the CDR3 is TGTGCCAGCAGTTTATATGGGACATTCCTCCAGCATTTT. It specifies CASSLYGTFLQHF.

The rearrangement uses TRBV5-8 and TRBJ2-5; D uncertain. Trimming took 2 bases from V and 5 from J, leaving 13 bases between them. The germline V gene encodes CDR1 SGHTS and CDR2 YDEGEE. There are 14 residues in the CDR3. DNA for the CDR3: TGTGCCAGCAGCTTTAGGCAGGTAATGGAGACCCAGTACTTC. Amino acids: CASSFRQVMETQYF.

This clone was seen more than once but under ten times. The chain couples TRBV14 to TRBJ2-7, with D possibly matching TRBD1 (6 bases). V lost 0 bases and J lost 1, with 10 bases in between. The CDR3 loop spans 15 amino acids. CDR1 SGHDN and CDR2 FVKESK come from the germline V gene. The CDR3 DNA is TGTGCCAGCAGCCAAGAGGGGGCCAGTTCCTACGAGCAGTACTTC. Translation: CASSQEGASSYEQYF.

The chain is built from TRBV30 and TRBJ2-1, with a weak D call TRBD2 (7 bases). CDR3 length: 15 amino acids. The ends were cut back, 1 base at V and 9 bases at J, with 19 bases in the middle. CDR1 and CDR2 (germline): GTSNPN, SVGIG (reference sequence). In DNA, the CDR3 is TGTGCCTGGAGTGAGGCGAGCGGGACATCGGCTGAGCAGTTCTTC. Encoded protein: CAWSEASGTSAEQFF.

The chain couples TRBV2 to TRBJ1-1; 8 bases agree with TRBD1. Germline assignment: CDR1 SNHLY and CDR2 FYNNEI. J lost 4 bases, V lost 5 bases, and 6 bases had no gene match. The CDR3 runs to 14 residues. CDR3 sequence (DNA): TGTGCCAGCAGTAAAACAGGGGGTGGCACTGAAGCTTTCTTT. This gives the protein CASSKTGGGTEAFF.

The CDR3 spells CATSEAFGREGRRETQYF. The DNA for the CDR3 is TGTGCCACCAGTGAGGCTTTCGGACGGGAGGGGAGACGAGAGACCCAGTACTTC. V and J are TRBV24-1 and TRBJ2-5; 8 bases map to TRBD2. The germline V gene has CDR1 KGHDR and CDR2 SFDVKD. After removal of 4 bases from V and 4 bases from J, the junction contained 16 bases not matched to a gene. This CDR3 has 18 residues.